The 28 T cell receptor beta chains below all came from one sample that was sequenced in a study of human CD8 memory T cell subsets. Sequencing libraries of TCR beta were made by UMI-labeled 5' RACE. Reprocessing the 5' RACE reads, TCRdb reports a single entry for every CDR3 protein and omits DNA. This sample lists several thousand distinct CDR3 sequences; its ten largest clones have roughly a sixth. The sequenced sample was CD8+ T cells from PBMCs. Receptor source: a human donor in good health.

The gene calls are TRBV20-1 and TRBJ2-7. CDR1 and CDR2 (germline): DFQATT, SNEGSKA (reference sequence). This CDR3 region has 16 residues. CDR3 in amino acids: CSARGALAGSPYEQYF.

This chain uses TRBV20-1 with TRBJ1-5. Germline V gene sequence: CDR1 DFQATT, CDR2 SNEGSKA (reference sequence). The CDR3 contains 15 residues. The CDR3 loop reads CSASETTDSNQPQHF.

This sequence joins TRBV12-3 or TRBV12-4 and TRBJ2-3. There are 13 residues in the CDR3. Here the CDR3 reads CASSFHQADTQYF.

The chain links TRBV30 to TRBJ2-7. Germline V gene data show CDR1 as GTSNPN and CDR2 as SVGIG (reference sequence). This CDR3 has 12 residues. This CDR3 reads CAWSGEDYEQYF.

The rearrangement joins TRBV5-6 to TRBJ2-7; TCRdb picks TRBD1, but there is no DNA to check that call. This CDR3 has 13 amino acids. Looked up from germline, CDR1 is SGHDT and CDR2 is YYEEEE. This chain's CDR3 is CASSFTRGYEQYF.

Frequency places this clonotype as medium-sized. V and J are TRBV5-5 and TRBJ2-1; there is no DNA to check the TCRdb D call of TRBD2. Germline V gene data show CDR1 as SGHKS and CDR2 as YYEKEE (reference sequence). CDR3 length equals 15 residues. CDR3 residues: CASSFSLAENNEQFF.

The chain has TRBV4-3 and TRBJ2-1; TCRdb calls TRBD2, which cannot be checked without DNA. CDR3 length: 15 residues. Germline V gene data show CDR1 as LGHNA and CDR2 as YSLEER. The CDR3 spells CASSPGLGSNDEQFF.

The chain recombines TRBV20-1 with TRBJ2-3; TCRdb outputs TRBD2, but without DNA this stays unchecked. Germline V lookup: CDR1 DFQATT, CDR2 SNEGSKA (reference sequence). The CDR3 runs to 15 residues. This CDR3 reads CSARGGAVSTDTQYF.

The chain carries TRBV27 and TRBJ2-7; the D call of TRBD2 rests on TCRdb alone, since no DNA is present to check it. The CDR3 is 15 residues long. Germline lookup yields CDR1 MNHEY and CDR2 SMNVEV (reference sequence). The CDR3 here is CASSLSGPKAYEQYF.

This clonotype is labeled large based on frequency. The chain joins TRBV5-5 to TRBJ2-3. Germline V gives CDR1 SGHKS, CDR2 YYEKEE (reference sequence). The CDR3 spans 15 residues. CDR3 loop: CASSSQAGVTDTQYF.

The gene calls are TRBV4-2 and TRBJ2-2; absent DNA, TCRdb's TRBD1 call cannot be checked. The CDR3 contains 16 residues. CDR1 LGHNA and CDR2 YNFKEQ come from the germline V gene. CDR3 protein: CASSQASGQLTGELFF.

Judged by frequency, this clonotype is large (0.1 to 1%). The gene calls are TRBV3-1 and TRBJ2-1; without DNA, the TCRdb call of TRBD2 cannot be checked. This CDR3 has 18 amino acids. Germline V gene data show CDR1 as LGHDT and CDR2 as YNNKEL (reference sequence). CDR3: CASSQEIQRDRPTNEQFF.

The CDR3 sequence is CASSPDRGANYGYTF. The chain couples TRBV18 to TRBJ1-2; TCRdb lists TRBD1, though no DNA is available to test this call. This CDR3 region has 15 residues. Germline loops: CDR1 KGHSH, CDR2 LQKENI.

CDR3 loop: CASISAGWNTEAFF. This chain connects TRBV6-5 to TRBJ1-1. Germline V gene sequence: CDR1 MNHEY, CDR2 SVGAGI. The CDR3 sequence is 14 residues long.

This clonotype is medium-sized by frequency. The chain couples TRBV27 to TRBJ1-4; TCRdb picks TRBD1, but there is no DNA to check that call. Germline V gives CDR1 MNHEY, CDR2 SMNVEV (reference sequence). CDR3 length equals 15 residues. The CDR3 reads CASSFARATNEKLFF.

The CDR3 sequence is CASTERGRAFF. The rearrangement uses TRBV11-2 and TRBJ1-1. The CDR3 sequence is 11 residues long. The germline V gene encodes CDR1 SGHAT and CDR2 FQNNGV.

The chain uses TRBV28 and TRBJ1-5. CDR1 is MDHEN and CDR2 is SYDVKM in the germline V gene. The CDR3 runs to 14 residues. The CDR3: CASSLSAYNQPQHF.

J is TRBJ2-1 and V is TRBV21-1; TCRdb names TRBD2, which stays unverified in the absence of DNA. TRBV21-1 constitutes a pseudogene. CDR3 length equals 16 residues. The CDR3 region is CASSVRLAGDYNEQFF.

V gene TRBV5-5 combines with J gene TRBJ2-7. The germline CDR1 and CDR2 sequences are SGHKS and YYEKEE (reference sequence). The CDR3 runs 15 residues. CDR3 amino acids: CASSLGYRGSYEQYF.

The rearrangement uses TRBV11-2 and TRBJ2-3; the TCRdb D gene call, TRBD2, has no DNA to confirm it. Germline assignment: CDR1 SGHAT and CDR2 FQNNGV. The CDR3 is made up of 13 amino acids. CDR3 loop: CASSPAITDTQYF.

This clonotype is called medium-sized based on its frequency. The chain links TRBV7-9 to TRBJ1-1. The CDR3 spans 14 residues. Germline assignment: CDR1 SEHNR and CDR2 FQNEAQ (reference sequence). The CDR3: CASSLEQWNTEAFF.

This sequence joins TRBV5-4 and TRBJ1-2; the D call from TCRdb, TRBD1, cannot be confirmed without DNA. Germline V gives CDR1 SGHNT, CDR2 YYREEE (reference sequence). There are 15 residues in the CDR3. CDR3 region: CASSPGTGSNYGYTF.

This sequence joins TRBV27 and TRBJ2-2. The CDR3 runs to 12 residues. Per the germline V gene, CDR1 is MNHEY and CDR2 is SMNVEV (reference sequence). The CDR3 loop is CASNGRAGELFF.

This chain connects TRBV20-1 to TRBJ2-1; absent DNA, TCRdb's TRBD1 call cannot be checked. The CDR3 runs to 14 residues. Germline loops: CDR1 DFQATT, CDR2 SNEGSKA (reference sequence). This chain's CDR3 is CSARDRDRVNEQFF.

The chain uses TRBV3-1 and TRBJ1-4. The germline V gene encodes CDR1 LGHDT and CDR2 YNNKEL (reference sequence). This CDR3 comprises 15 residues. This chain's CDR3 is CASSQDSEGGEKLFF.

Considering frequency, this clonotype is large (0.1 to 1%). This chain joins TRBV13 and TRBJ2-4; lacking DNA, the TRBD1 call made by TCRdb goes unchecked. Germline V gene lookup returns CDR1 PRHDT and CDR2 FYEKMQ (reference sequence). This CDR3 spans 17 amino acids. This chain's CDR3 is CASSFFGQGEIGNIQYF.

This clonotype is identified as medium-sized from frequency. The J gene is TRBJ1-1, the V gene TRBV28; lacking DNA, the TRBD1 call made by TCRdb goes unchecked. Germline V gives CDR1 MDHEN, CDR2 SYDVKM. The CDR3 is 15 amino acids. The CDR3: CASSQNRGRNTEAFF.

Frequency places this clonotype as medium-sized (0.01 to 0.1%). The genes are TRBV5-3 and TRBJ2-1. TRBV5-3 is reported as an ORF; its role is uncertain. The CDR3 has 13 amino acids. This CDR3 reads CARSYDSYNEQFF.